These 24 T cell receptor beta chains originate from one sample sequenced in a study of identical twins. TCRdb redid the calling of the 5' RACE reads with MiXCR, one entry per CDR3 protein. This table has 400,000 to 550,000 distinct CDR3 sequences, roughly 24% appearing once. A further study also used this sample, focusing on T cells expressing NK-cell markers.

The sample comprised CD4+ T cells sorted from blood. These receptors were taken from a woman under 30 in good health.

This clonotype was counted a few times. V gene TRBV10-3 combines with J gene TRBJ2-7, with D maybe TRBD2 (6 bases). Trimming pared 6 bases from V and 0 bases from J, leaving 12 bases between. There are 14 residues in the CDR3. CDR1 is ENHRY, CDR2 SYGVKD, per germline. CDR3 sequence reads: CAIRGGGSSYEQYF. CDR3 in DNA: TGTGCCATCAGAGGAGGAGGGAGCTCCTACGAGCAGTACTTC.

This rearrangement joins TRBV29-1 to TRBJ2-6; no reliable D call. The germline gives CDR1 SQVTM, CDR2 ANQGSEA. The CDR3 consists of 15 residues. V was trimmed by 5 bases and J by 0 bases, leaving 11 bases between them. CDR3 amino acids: CSVSGKISGANVLTF. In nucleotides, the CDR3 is TGCAGCGTTTCAGGCAAAATCTCTGGGGCCAACGTCCTGACTTTC.

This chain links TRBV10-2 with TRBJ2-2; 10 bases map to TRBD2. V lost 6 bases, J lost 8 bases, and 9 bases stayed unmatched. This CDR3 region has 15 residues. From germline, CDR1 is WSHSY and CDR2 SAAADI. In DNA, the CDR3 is TGCGCCAGCAGAACCGGACTAGCGGAAACGGGGGAGCTGTTTTTT. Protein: CASRTGLAETGELFF.

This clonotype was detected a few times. The CDR3 DNA is TGTGCCAGCAGCTTTGAACTAGCGAGAAGAGATACGCAGTATTTT. Translating it yields CASSFELARRDTQYF. The V call is TRBV7-8, the J call TRBJ2-3; the match to TRBD2 covers 7 bases. Trimming cost V 3 bases and J 5 bases; bases outside gene matches: 8. Germline-derived CDR1 and CDR2 are SGHVS and FQNEAQ. This CDR3 is built from 15 residues.

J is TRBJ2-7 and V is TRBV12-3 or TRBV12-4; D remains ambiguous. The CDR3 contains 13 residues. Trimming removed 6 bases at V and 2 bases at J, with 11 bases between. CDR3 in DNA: TGTGCCAGCAGCCATCGGCTGACCTACGAGCAGTACTTC. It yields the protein CASSHRLTYEQYF.

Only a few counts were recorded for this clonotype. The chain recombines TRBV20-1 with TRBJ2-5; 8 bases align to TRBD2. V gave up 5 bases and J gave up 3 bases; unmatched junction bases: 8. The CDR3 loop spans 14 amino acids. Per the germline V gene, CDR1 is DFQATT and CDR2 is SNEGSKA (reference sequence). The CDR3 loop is CSAGLAGVEETQYF. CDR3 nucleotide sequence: TGCAGTGCTGGACTAGCCGGGGTAGAAGAGACCCAGTACTTC.

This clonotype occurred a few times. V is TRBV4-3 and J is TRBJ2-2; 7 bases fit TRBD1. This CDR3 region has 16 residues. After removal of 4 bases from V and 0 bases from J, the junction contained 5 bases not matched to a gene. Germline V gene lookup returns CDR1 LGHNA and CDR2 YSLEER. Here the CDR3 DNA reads TGCGCCAGCAGCCGTTACGGACAGGCGAACACCGGGGAGCTGTTTTTT. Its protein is CASSRYGQANTGELFF.

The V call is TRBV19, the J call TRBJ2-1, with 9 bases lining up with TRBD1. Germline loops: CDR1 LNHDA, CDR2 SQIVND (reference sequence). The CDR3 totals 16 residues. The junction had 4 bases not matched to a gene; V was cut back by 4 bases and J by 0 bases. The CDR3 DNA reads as TGTGCCAGTAGTACCCTGACAGGGGGCTCCTACAATGAGCAGTTCTTC. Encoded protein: CASSTLTGGSYNEQFF.

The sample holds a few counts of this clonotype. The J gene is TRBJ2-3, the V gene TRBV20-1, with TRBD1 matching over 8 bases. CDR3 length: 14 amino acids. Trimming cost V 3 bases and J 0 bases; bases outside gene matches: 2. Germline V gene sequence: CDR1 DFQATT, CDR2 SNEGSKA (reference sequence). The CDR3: CSARRDRSTDTQYF. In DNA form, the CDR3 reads TGCAGTGCTAGGCGGGACAGGAGCACAGATACGCAGTATTTT.

The CDR3 loop reads CAWSLGPRPQHF. The CDR3 DNA sequence: TGTGCCTGGAGTCTGGGCCCTAGGCCCCAGCATTTT. The V call is TRBV30, the J call TRBJ1-5; no clear D gene. V was shortened by 2 bases and J by 9 bases, with 11 bases between the two germline ends. CDR1 is GTSNPN, CDR2 SVGIG, per germline (reference sequence). This CDR3 has 12 amino acids.

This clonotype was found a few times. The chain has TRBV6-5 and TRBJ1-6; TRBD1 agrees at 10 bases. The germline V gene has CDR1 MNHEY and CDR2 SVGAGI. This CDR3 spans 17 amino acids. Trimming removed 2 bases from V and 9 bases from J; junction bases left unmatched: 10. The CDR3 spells CASSYHRGGDRGSPLHF. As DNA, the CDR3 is TGTGCCAGCAGTTACCACCGGGGGGGGGACAGGGGTTCACCCCTCCACTTT.

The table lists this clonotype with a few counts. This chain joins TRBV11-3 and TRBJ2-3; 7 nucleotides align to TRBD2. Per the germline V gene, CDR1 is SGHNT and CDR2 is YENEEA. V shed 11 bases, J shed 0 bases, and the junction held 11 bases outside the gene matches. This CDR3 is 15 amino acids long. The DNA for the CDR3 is TGTGCCTCCCGTTCGGGGGGTGCTAGCACAGATACGCAGTATTTT. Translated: CASRSGGASTDTQYF.

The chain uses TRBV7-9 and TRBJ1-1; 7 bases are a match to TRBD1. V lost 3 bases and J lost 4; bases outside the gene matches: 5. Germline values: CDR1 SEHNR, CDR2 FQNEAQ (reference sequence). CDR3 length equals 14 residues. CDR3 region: CASSFTGVATEAFF. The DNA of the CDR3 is TGTGCCAGCAGCTTTACAGGGGTGGCCACTGAAGCTTTCTTT.

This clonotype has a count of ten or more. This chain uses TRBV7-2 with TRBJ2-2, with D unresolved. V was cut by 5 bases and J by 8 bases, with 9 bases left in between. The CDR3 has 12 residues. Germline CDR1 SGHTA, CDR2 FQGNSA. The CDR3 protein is CASSILRGELFF. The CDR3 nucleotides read TGTGCCAGCAGCATTTTAAGGGGGGAGCTGTTTTTT.

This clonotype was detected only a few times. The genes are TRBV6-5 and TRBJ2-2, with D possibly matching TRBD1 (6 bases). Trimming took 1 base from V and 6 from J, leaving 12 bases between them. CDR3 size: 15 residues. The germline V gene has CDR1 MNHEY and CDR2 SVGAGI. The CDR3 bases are TGTGCCAGCAGTTACTGGTCAGGGGTCCCCGGGGAGCTGTTTTTT. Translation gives CASSYWSGVPGELFF.

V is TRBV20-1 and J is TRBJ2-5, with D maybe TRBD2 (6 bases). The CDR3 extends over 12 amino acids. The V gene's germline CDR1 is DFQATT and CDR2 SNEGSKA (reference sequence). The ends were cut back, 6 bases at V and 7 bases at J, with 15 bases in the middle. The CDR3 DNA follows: TGCAGTGCCGGGCAGGGTAGCGGGACCCAGTACTTC. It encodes CSAGQGSGTQYF.

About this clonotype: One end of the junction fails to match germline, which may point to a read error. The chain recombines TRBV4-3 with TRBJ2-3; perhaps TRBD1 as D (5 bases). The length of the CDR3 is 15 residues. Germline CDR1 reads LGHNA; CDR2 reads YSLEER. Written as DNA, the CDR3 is TGCGCCAGCAGCCAAGATATTGGTTTGACAGAAACGCAGTATTTT. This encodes CASSQDIGLTETQYF.

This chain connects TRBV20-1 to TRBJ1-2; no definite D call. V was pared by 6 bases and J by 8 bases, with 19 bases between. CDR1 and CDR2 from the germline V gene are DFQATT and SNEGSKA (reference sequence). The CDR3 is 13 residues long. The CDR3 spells CSAVAGRPGGYTF. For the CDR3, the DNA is TGCAGTGCGGTGGCGGGCAGGCCCGGGGGCTACACCTTC.

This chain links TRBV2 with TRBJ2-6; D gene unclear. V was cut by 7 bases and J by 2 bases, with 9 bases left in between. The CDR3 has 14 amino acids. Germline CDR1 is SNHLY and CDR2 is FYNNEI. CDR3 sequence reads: CASTLFPGANVLTF. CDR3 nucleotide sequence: TGTGCCAGCACCTTATTCCCTGGGGCCAACGTCCTGACTTTC.

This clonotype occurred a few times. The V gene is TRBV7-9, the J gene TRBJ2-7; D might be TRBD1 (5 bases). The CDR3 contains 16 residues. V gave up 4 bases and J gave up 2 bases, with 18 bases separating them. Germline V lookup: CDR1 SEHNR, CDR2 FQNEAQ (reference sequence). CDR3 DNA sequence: TGTGCCAGCAGCTCCCAGGGCAGAGCCCTAACCTACGAGCAGTACTTC. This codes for CASSSQGRALTYEQYF.

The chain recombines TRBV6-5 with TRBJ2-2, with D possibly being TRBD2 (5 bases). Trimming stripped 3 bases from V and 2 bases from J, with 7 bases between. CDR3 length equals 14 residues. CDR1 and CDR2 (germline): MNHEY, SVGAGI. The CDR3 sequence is CASSYRLNTGELFF. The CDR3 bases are TGTGCCAGCAGTTATCGACTAAACACCGGGGAGCTGTTTTTT.

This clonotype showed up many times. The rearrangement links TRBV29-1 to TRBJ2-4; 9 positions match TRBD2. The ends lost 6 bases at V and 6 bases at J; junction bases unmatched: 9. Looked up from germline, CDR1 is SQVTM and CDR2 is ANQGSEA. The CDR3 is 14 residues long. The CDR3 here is CSVSFSGSGNIQYF. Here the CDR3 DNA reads TGCAGCGTCTCCTTTAGCGGGAGTGGAAACATTCAGTACTTC.

The CDR3 bases are TGCGCCAGCAGCCAAGACCCTCGGCTAGCGGGAACTACGCAGTATTTT. It is translated as CASSQDPRLAGTTQYF. The chain recombines TRBV4-3 with TRBJ2-3; 9 positions match TRBD2. The CDR3 totals 16 residues. Germline CDR1 reads LGHNA; CDR2 reads YSLEER. Germline trimming cut 0 bases from V and 8 bases from J; bases unmatched to any gene: 9.

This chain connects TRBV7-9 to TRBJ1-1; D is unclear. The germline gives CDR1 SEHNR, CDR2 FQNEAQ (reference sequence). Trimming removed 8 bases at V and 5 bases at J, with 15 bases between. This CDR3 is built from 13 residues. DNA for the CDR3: TGTGCCAGCGGTGGTGCGGGCGCGACTGAAGCTTTCTTT. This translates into CASGGAGATEAFF. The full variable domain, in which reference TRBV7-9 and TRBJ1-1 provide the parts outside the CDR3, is DTGVSQNPRHKITKRGQNVTFRCDPISEHNRLYWYRQTLGQGPEFLTYFQNEAQLEKSRLLSDRFSAERPKGSFSTLEIQRTEQGDSAMYLCASGGAGATEAFFGQGTRLTVV.